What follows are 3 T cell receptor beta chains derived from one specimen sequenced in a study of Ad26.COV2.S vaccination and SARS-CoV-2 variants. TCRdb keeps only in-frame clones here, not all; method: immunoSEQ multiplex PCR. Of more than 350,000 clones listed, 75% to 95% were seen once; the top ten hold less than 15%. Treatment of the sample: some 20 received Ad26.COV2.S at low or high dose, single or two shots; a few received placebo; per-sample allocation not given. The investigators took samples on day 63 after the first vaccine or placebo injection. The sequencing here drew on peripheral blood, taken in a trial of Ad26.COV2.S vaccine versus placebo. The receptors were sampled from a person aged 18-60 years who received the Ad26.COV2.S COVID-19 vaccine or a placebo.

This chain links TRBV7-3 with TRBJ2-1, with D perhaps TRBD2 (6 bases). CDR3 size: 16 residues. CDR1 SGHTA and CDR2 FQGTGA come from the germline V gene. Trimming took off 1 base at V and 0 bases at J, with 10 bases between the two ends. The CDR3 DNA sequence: TGTGCCAGCAGCTTAAGGGCCGGGAGCTCCTACAATGAGCAGTTCTTC. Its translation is CASSLRAGSSYNEQFF.

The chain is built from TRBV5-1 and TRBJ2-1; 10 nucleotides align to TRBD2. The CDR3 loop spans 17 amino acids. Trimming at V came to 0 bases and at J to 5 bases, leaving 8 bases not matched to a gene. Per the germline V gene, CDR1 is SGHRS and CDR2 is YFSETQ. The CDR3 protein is CASSLGLGLAHHNEQFF. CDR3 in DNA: TGCGCCAGCAGCTTGGGGTTGGGACTAGCGCACCACAATGAGCAGTTCTTC.

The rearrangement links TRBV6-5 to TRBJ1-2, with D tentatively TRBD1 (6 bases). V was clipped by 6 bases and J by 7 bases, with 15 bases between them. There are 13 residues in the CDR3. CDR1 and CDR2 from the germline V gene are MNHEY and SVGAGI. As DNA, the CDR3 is TGTGCCAGCAGCCCAGGGGAAGTCAGTGGCTACACCTTC. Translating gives CASSPGEVSGYTF.